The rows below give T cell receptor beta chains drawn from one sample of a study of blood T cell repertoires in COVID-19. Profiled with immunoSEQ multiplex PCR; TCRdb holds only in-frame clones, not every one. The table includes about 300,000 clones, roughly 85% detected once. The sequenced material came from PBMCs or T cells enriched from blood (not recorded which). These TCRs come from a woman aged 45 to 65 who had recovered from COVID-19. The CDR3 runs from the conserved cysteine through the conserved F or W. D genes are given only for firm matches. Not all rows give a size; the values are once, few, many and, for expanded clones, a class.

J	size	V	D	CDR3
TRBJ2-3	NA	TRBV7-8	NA	CASSSQGDTQYF
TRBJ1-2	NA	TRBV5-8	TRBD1	CASSNRDRVDGYTF
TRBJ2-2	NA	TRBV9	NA	CASSGGLTGELFF
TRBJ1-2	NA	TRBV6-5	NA	CASAARGDYGYTF
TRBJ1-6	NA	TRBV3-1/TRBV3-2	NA	CASSPGSAISSPLHF
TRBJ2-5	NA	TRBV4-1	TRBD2	CASSQGLNLGGQETQYF
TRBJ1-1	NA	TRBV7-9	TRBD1	CASSLTRTGLTEAFF
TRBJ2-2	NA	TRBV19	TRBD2	CASSPGRTSAGELFF
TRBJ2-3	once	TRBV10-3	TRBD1	CASQEGTGQRDTQYF
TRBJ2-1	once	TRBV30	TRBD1	CAWDRDSNNEQFF
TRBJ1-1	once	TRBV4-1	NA	CASSQVVGVANTEAFF
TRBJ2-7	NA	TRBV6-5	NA	CASSYGAGFAEQYF
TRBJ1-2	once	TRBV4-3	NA	CASSQDSRSYGYTF
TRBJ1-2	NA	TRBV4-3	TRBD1	CASSLDRGFNYGYTF
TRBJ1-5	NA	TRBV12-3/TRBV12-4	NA	CASSYQENQPQHF
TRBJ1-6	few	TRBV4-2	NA	CASSQVERNSPLHF
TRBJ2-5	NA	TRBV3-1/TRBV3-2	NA	CASSPSDSEETQYF
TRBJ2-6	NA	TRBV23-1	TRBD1	CASSQGDRGHYSGANVLTF
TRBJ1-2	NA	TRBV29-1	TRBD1	CSVGETGGSGYTF
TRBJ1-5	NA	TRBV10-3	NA	CAISGGLKEDQPQHF
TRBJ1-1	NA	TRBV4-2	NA	CASSQVTGNTEAFF
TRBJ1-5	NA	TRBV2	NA	CASSGRYSSNQPQHF
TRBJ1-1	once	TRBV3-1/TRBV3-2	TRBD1	CASSQGDREAFF
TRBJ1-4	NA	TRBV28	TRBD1	CASRGQGEGGEKLFF